The present TCR beta chain was sequenced within a study of blood T cells in healthy people across ages. On the study more broadly: Per two T cells, template switching captured roughly one barcoded beta molecule.

General study findings and limits: The study found more naive CD4+ cells and higher diversity in long-lived than aged donors. Measured against age, TCR beta diversity per million T cells decreased in a roughly linear manner.

The CDR3 is 16 amino acids. Unmatched junction bases numbered 6, after V lost 0 bases and J lost 6 bases. Germline V CDR1 and CDR2: WNHNN, SYGVQD (reference sequence). No fewer than 5.5 micrograms of total RNA were isolated from every sample. Notes on this clonotype: The antigen is not known.

The second PCR ran roughly 6 to 11 cycles with a sample-barcoded 5' primer and J-beta primers. TCRdb independently ran MiXCR on the 5' RACE reads; one entry per CDR3 protein. The table records over 950,000 distinct CDR3 sequences, around 54% of them present only once. Input material: blood. This chain uses TRBV10-1 with TRBJ2-3; 10 bases agree with TRBD2. This sequence originates from a woman in her sixties in good health. CDR3: CASSESSSGRGDTQYF. CDR3 in DNA: TGCGCCAGCAGTGAGTCGTCTAGCGGGAGAGGGGATACGCAGTATTTT.